The entry that follows covers one T cell receptor (beta chain) sequence. Its target is not known. Germline lookup yields CDR1 MNHNS and CDR2 SASEGT. The V gene end was trimmed by 5 bases and the J gene end by 6 bases; junction bases not matched to a gene: 8. The CDR3 contains 15 residues. TCR beta CDR3 region amplification was performed from RNA transcripts. First-round RT-PCR with HTBI primers amplified the TCR CDR3 region. TCRdb reprocessed the multiplex PCR reads via MiXCR and lists one record per CDR3 protein. This table holds hundreds of thousands of distinct CDR3 sequences, roughly 15% found once. This sample is drawn from a study of T cells in Graves' hyperthyroidism and ophthalmopathy. Whole-study findings and limits: Most clonotypes that expanded in the thyroid above 0.001 also showed up in blood. The model predicted ophthalmopathy a median around 6.5 months before onset.

With duration under 3 months, ophthalmopathy was active: Clinical Activity Score at least 3, NOSPECS at least 4. V gene TRBV6-1 combines with J gene TRBJ1-5; 9 positions match TRBD1. The clonotype was recovered from a woman aged 45-65 years with Graves' ophthalmopathy. Sequencing was carried out using blood. CDR3 coding DNA: TGTGCCAGCAGTACCGGGACAGGGATTGGTCAGCCCCAGCATTTT. Amino acid sequence: CASSTGTGIGQPQHF.